This T cell receptor (beta chain) derives from a study of T-cell memory formation after mild COVID-19. Study-level findings and limits: CM and EM subsets held most contracting CD4+ clones; EMRA held CD8+ ones. The study found balanced CD4/CD8 in clones contracting day 15 to 85 and a CD4+ lean in later expanders. Day 37-peaking second-wave clones had unconfirmed SARS-CoV-2 specificity.

TCRdb ran MiXCR on the 5' RACE reads and lists one entry per CDR3 protein. The sample contains approximately 350,000 distinct CDR3 sequences, 28% of which appear only once. As concerns this clonotype: Its matching antigen is unknown.

Deletions cut 1 base from V and 0 bases from J, with 10 bases between. CDR3 length equals 14 residues. Germline loops: CDR1 DFQATT, CDR2 SNEGSKA (reference sequence). This chain links TRBV20-1 with TRBJ2-7; the D gene is possibly TRBD1 (6 bases). What was sequenced was PBMCs or a T cell subset sorted from them (not recorded which). The receptor's source is an adult woman who had mild COVID-19 (a few samples of this study predate the infection). Cell type and time point are not known. The CDR3 DNA is TGCAGTGCTAGAGGTCGGGACAACTCCTACGAGCAGTACTTC. It codes for CSARGRDNSYEQYF.